Reported below is one TCR beta chain. It has no known antigen specificity. The record has no base qualities; no much larger clone is one base away. Using the deep immunoSEQ assay, TCR CDR3 regions were amplified from genomic DNA by multiplex PCR. Extracted genomic DNA from each cell subset was spread evenly across all wells of several immunoSEQ 96-well plates, with each plate serving as a replicate. Each replicate PCR for unsorted PBMC received 300 to 350 ng genomic DNA, equal to 30,000 to 35,000 T cell genomes. Ten immunoSEQ deep assay plates were used to sequence unsorted PBMC genomic DNA. Purified libraries were measured with a Qubit 3.0 fluorometer, size-checked on a Bioanalyzer 2100, and measured again with the KAPA Library Quantification kit. Every immunoSEQ 96-well plate was sequenced on a separate single-read 150-cycle Illumina NextSeq 550 flow cell. The published analysis was carried out like this. The immunoSEQ output contained only junctional sequences without quality scores, so filtering could not match that applied to full-length reads. Sequences were annotated with PyIR, a Python wrapper for IgBLAST v1.9, and V/J genes and CDR3 were assigned using IMGT germline references. Reads were removed for weak V/J assignments (E-value above 1e-6), missing CDR3, stop codons, out-of-frame junctions, or ambiguous translated residues. V3J clonotypes were defined as sequences sharing an identical inferred V gene, J gene, and CDR3 amino acid sequence. Percentage overlap between repertoires was calculated by dividing the number of shared unique clonotypes by the size of the smaller repertoire. Repertoire richness was assessed with RTK rarefaction, the Chao1 estimator, and Recon v2.1 estimates of unobserved clonotypes. TCRdb carries this immuneACCESS record with in-frame sequences only. Its versions omit some clonotypes, under half of them owing to an unresolved V gene in the studies checked, with the rest unexplained. Clonal size and the V and J genes are those of that table, whereas D and trimming came from the DNA. Across this sample there are about 560,000 clones, with around 80% seen only once. About 12% of the sample rests with the top ten.

The germline V gene encodes CDR1 SGHDT and CDR2 YYEEEE. V lost 2 bases and J lost 7 bases; the stretch between them is 9 bases long. The CDR3 goes from the cysteine to the phenylalanine over 12 residues. The retained sequence is limited to the CDR3, 36 bases, with the frame set at the first base. The data originate from a study of shared clonotypes between healthy human individuals (dated by TCRdb to 2020 to 2021). With regard to the full study: A few men and a couple of women, aged 18 to 49 years, made up the cohort. To increase sequencing depth and limit assay-specific biases, TCR repertoire library preparation and sequencing were carried out by different laboratories using diverse techniques. Per donor, leukapheresis produced somewhere between about 0.8 and 9.5 billion PBMCs. Blood TCR repertoires of several healthy adults were deeply sequenced to estimate repertoire size and the extent of clonotype sharing between individuals. The paper's findings and limits, for the study overall: Only blood was sampled, and tissue TCR repertoires likely differ from those in blood. Pairwise subsampling led to the expectation that sequencing depth would affect the degree of clonotype sharing among donors. Because the study included a small number of donors, the genetic and exposure-history diversity represented was limited.

Healthy HIV-negative adults with no recently reported acute infections or vaccinations were included as donors. All donors were Caucasian adults living in Nashville, Tennessee, USA. For unsorted samples, 84 million or so PBMCs were counted, and genomic DNA was extracted using the QIAamp DNA Blood Mini kit. After blood collection by leukapheresis, PBMCs were isolated using Ficoll-Histopaque density gradient centrifugation and then cryopreserved in the vapor phase of liquid nitrogen. The sequence is built from TRBV5-6 and TRBJ1-1; no D segment can be confidently identified. The receptor's source is a woman aged 40 to 50 in good health. Some clones in this sample may be carry-over from other donors' samples. The sample comprised PBMCs. This receptor carries the CDR3 CASSFQINEAFF. At the DNA level, the sequence is TGTGCCAGCAGCTTCCAGATAAATGAAGCTTTCTTT.